In its sample, the clone carrying this T cell receptor (beta chain) was seen a few times. The target antigen is unknown. The record originates from a study of blood T cells in healthy people across ages. Study-level findings and limits: Bulk PBMC profiling left naive and antigen-experienced comparisons inconclusive.

Per the germline V gene, CDR1 is DFQATT and CDR2 is SNEGSKA (reference sequence). The CDR3 consists of 13 residues. The J segment lost 5 bases and the V segment lost 6 bases, leaving 7 bases of the junction unmatched. Then a second PCR, running roughly 6 to 12 cycles, was carried out with a sample-barcoded 5' primer and a J-beta primer mix. Sequencing of every sample gave 3 million or more CDR3-containing paired-end reads. TCRdb passed the 5' RACE reads through MiXCR, listing each CDR3 protein once. Seen here are hundreds of thousands of distinct CDR3 sequences, 40% to 45% observed once, and the top ten hold 25% to 30%.

This sequence joins TRBV20-1 and TRBJ2-1; 7 nucleotides line up with TRBD2. The sample was blood. This TCR was sampled from a man older than 75 in good health. The CDR3 here is CSAISGYDNEQFF. The CDR3 DNA reads TGCAGTGCAATTAGCGGGTACGACAATGAGCAGTTCTTC.